This is a list of T cell receptor beta chains from one sample in a study of identical twins. TCRdb re-derived calls from the 5' RACE reads in MiXCR, one entry per CDR3 protein. This sample yields 500,000 to 600,000 distinct CDR3 sequences, of which 22% are seen a single time; 0.8% to 1% belongs to the top ten. These sequences were also reported in another study, on T cells expressing NK-cell markers.

Input material: CD4+ T cells sorted from blood. These receptors originate from a woman aged 18-29 years in good health. Each CDR3 is given with its conserved first and last residue. A D gene is named only where the DNA matches it firmly. Where a row states a size, it is once, few, many or the class of an expanded clone; other rows omit it.

>.|TRBJ2-1|.|TRBV20-1
CSARKDRGHSSYNEQFF
TGCAGTGCTAGGAAGGACCGGGGACATAGCTCCTACAATGAGCAGTTCTTC
>.|TRBJ1-1|many|TRBV5-1
CASSLQAPDEAFF
TGCGCCAGCAGCTTGCAGGCCCCTGATGAAGCTTTCTTT
>.|TRBJ1-4|.|TRBV12-5
CASGLSGGEKLFF
TGTGCTAGTGGTTTGAGTGGCGGGGAAAAACTGTTTTTT
>.|TRBJ2-3|.|TRBV29-1
CSVDGGVFTQYF
TGCAGCGTTGACGGTGGAGTCTTTACGCAGTATTTT
>TRBD1|TRBJ1-2|.|TRBV6-5
CASSYVGTDGYTF
TGTGCCAGCAGTTATGTTGGGACAGATGGCTACACCTTC
>TRBD1|TRBJ1-1|few|TRBV5-1
CASSSRPRQGIGPSTEAFF
TGCGCCAGCAGCTCCAGACCTCGACAGGGGATCGGTCCAAGCACTGAAGCTTTCTTT
>.|TRBJ1-1|.|TRBV11-2
CASSLRFGAFF
TGTGCCAGCAGCTTAAGGTTTGGAGCTTTCTTT
>.|TRBJ1-5|many|TRBV7-9
CASSLGDSNQPQHF
TGTGCCAGCTCCTTAGGGGATAGCAATCAGCCCCAGCATTTT
>.|TRBJ1-5|.|TRBV23-1
CAGTKKPQHF
TGCGCCGGGACCAAAAAGCCCCAGCATTTT
>.|TRBJ1-5|many|TRBV30
CAWSPDSNQPQHF
TGTGCCTGGAGTCCCGATAGCAATCAGCCCCAGCATTTT
>.|TRBJ2-2|.|TRBV7-7
CASSSTRTPFGELFF
TGTGCCAGCAGTAGCACTCGGACTCCCTTCGGGGAGCTGTTTTTT
>.|TRBJ1-2|.|TRBV5-1
CASSSDGLGGYTF
TGCGCCAGCAGCTCCGACGGTCTTGGGGGCTACACCTTC
>.|TRBJ2-5|few|TRBV20-1
CSAQKGGTQYF
TGCAGTGCCCAGAAGGGGGGGACCCAGTACTTC
>.|TRBJ2-5|few|TRBV29-1
CSVADRLETQYF
TGCAGCGTTGCAGACAGACTGGAGACCCAGTACTTC
>.|TRBJ1-6|few|TRBV27
CASSREGSINSPLHF
TGTGCCAGCTCACGGGAGGGCAGCATCAATTCACCCCTCCACTTT
>TRBD1|TRBJ1-2|few|TRBV29-1
CSARQGFGYTF
TGCAGCGCTAGACAGGGATTCGGCTACACCTTC
>.|TRBJ2-3|.|TRBV10-3
CAIRTALAPDTQYF
TGTGCCATCAGAACCGCACTAGCTCCAGATACGCAGTATTTT
>TRBD1|TRBJ2-2|.|TRBV29-1
CSVAAGQGVGELFF
TGCAGCGTAGCCGCGGGACAGGGAGTCGGGGAGCTGTTTTTT
>TRBD2|TRBJ2-1|.|TRBV6-1
CASSRPPGGFNEQFF
TGTGCCAGCAGCCGTCCCCCCGGGGGGTTCAATGAGCAGTTCTTC
>TRBD1|TRBJ2-5|.|TRBV6-2/TRBV6-3
CASRSGTGLETQYF
TGTGCCAGCAGATCCGGGACAGGGCTGGAGACCCAGTACTTC
>.|TRBJ1-1|many|TRBV10-3
CAISRVLADTEAFF
TGTGCCATCAGTCGGGTGTTAGCGGACACTGAAGCTTTCTTT
>.|TRBJ2-2|.|TRBV10-3
CAILSQSNTGELFF
TGTGCCATCCTAAGTCAGTCGAACACCGGGGAGCTGTTTTTT
>.|TRBJ1-1|.|TRBV3-1
CASSRGPLGRNTEAFF
TGTGCCAGCAGCCGAGGGCCCTTAGGCAGGAACACTGAAGCTTTCTTT
>TRBD2|TRBJ2-1|once|TRBV5-4
CASSRDLTSGGRNEQFF
TGTGCCAGCAGCCGCGACCTGACTAGCGGGGGCCGGAATGAGCAGTTCTTC
>.|TRBJ1-5|.|TRBV7-9
CASSQQANQPQHF
TGTGCCAGCAGCCAACAGGCAAATCAGCCCCAGCATTTT
>TRBD1|TRBJ2-1|few|TRBV6-5
CASSYSGTGGREQFF
TGTGCCAGCAGTTACTCCGGGACAGGGGGACGTGAGCAGTTCTTC
>.|TRBJ2-1|few|TRBV9
CASSVVQGGSYNEQFF
TGTGCCAGCAGCGTAGTTCAGGGGGGATCCTACAATGAGCAGTTCTTC
>.|TRBJ1-1|many|TRBV20-1
CSARLQGRNTEAFF
TGCAGTGCTAGATTACAGGGAAGGAACACTGAAGCTTTCTTT
>TRBD1|TRBJ2-6|.|TRBV20-1
CSALDRVGANVLTF
TGCAGTGCCCTAGACAGGGTTGGGGCCAACGTCCTGACTTTC
>.|TRBJ2-7|few|TRBV6-5
CASSYEGLAYYEQYF
TGTGCCAGCAGTTACGAGGGGCTCGCCTACTACGAGCAGTACTTC
>TRBD2|TRBJ2-4|.|TRBV9
CASSGGAGGPENIQYF
TGTGCCAGCAGCGGAGGAGCGGGGGGGCCGGAAAACATTCAGTACTTC
>.|TRBJ2-7|many|TRBV29-1
CSVARGGEQYF
TGCAGCGTTGCACGAGGAGGCGAGCAGTACTTC
>.|TRBJ2-3|.|TRBV20-1
CSASTGTSSTDTQYF
TGCAGTGCAAGCACCGGGACCTCCTCCACAGATACGCAGTATTTT
>TRBD1|TRBJ2-7|.|TRBV19
CASSNTGTGRYEQYF
TGTGCCAGTAGCAACACCGGGACAGGGCGGTACGAGCAGTACTTC
>TRBD1|TRBJ2-7|few|TRBV9
CASSAGGTGDYEQYF
TGTGCCAGCAGCGCTGGGGGGACAGGAGACTACGAGCAGTACTTC
>.|TRBJ2-5|few|TRBV6-5
CASSLPSLRETQYF
TGTGCCAGCAGTTTGCCTAGCTTACGAGAGACCCAGTACTTC
>.|TRBJ2-3|.|TRBV5-4
CASSLEGRQGDTQYF
TGTGCCAGCAGCTTGGAGGGACGCCAGGGTGATACGCAGTATTTT
>.|TRBJ2-7|few|TRBV12-3/TRBV12-4
CASSRSDGPYEQYF
TGTGCCAGCAGTCGGTCGGACGGTCCCTACGAGCAGTACTTC
>TRBD2|TRBJ2-1|.|TRBV5-1
CASRKTSDVHEQFF
TGCGCCAGCAGAAAAACTAGCGATGTGCATGAGCAGTTCTTC
>.|TRBJ2-1|few|TRBV20-1
CSAPRSSSYNEQFF
TGCAGTGCGCCCAGGTCGAGCTCCTACAATGAGCAGTTCTTC
>.|TRBJ2-1|.|TRBV6-2/TRBV6-3
CASSYFSGPIAYNEQFF
TGTGCCAGCAGTTACTTCTCTGGTCCGATTGCGTACAATGAGCAGTTCTTC
>.|TRBJ2-6|few|TRBV20-1
CSARDETGANVLTF
TGCAGTGCTAGAGATGAGACTGGGGCCAACGTCCTGACTTTC
>.|TRBJ2-5|.|TRBV5-5
CASSPGHLWGIQETQYF
TGTGCCAGCAGCCCTGGGCACCTCTGGGGCATACAAGAGACCCAGTACTTC